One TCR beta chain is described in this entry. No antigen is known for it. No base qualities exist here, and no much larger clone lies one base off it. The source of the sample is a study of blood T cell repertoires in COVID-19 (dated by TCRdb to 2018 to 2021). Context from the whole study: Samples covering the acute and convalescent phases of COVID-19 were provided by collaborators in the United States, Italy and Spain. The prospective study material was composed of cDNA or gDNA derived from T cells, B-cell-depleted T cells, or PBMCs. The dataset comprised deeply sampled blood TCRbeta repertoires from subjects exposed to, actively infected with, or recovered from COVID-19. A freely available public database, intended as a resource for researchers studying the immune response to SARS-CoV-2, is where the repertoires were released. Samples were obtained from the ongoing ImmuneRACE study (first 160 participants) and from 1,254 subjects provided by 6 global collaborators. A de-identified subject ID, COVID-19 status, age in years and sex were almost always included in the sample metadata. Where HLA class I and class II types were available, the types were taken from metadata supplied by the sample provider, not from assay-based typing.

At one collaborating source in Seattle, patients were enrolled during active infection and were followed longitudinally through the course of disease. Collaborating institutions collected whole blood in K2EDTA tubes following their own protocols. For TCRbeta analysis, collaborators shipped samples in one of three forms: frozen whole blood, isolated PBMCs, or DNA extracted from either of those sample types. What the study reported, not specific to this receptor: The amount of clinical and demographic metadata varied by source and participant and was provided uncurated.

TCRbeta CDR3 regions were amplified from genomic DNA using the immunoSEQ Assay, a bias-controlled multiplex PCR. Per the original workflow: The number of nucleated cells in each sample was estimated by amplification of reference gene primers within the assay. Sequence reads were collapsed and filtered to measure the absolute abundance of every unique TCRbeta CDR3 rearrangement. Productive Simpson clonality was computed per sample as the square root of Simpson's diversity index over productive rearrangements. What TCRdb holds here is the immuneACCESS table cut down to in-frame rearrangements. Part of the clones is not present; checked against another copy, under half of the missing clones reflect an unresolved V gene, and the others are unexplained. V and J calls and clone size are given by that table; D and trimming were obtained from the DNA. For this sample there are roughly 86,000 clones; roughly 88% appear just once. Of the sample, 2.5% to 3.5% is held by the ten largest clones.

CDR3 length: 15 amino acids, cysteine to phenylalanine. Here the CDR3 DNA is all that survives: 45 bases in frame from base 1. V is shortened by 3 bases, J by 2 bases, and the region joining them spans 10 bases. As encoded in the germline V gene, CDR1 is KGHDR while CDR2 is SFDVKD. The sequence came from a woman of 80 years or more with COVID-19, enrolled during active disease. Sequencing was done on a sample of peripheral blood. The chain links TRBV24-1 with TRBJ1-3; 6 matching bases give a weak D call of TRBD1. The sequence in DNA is TGTGCCACCAGTGATACGAAGGGGGCTGGAAACACCATATATTTT. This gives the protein CATSDTKGAGNTIYF.